This T cell receptor beta chain derives from a study of T cell repertoires in cytomegalovirus infection. The wider study: Public signatures in TCR beta pointed to CMV infection and matching HLA type.

The V gene lost 3 bases and the J gene lost 0 bases, with 6 bases spanning the gap. The CDR3 sequence is 14 residues long. CDR1 SGHTA and CDR2 FQGNSA come from the germline V gene. Study outcomes and limitations: Based on cumulative public TCR beta family frequency, carriers of CMV plus the relevant HLA were identified. The study found HLA-C-restricted CMV-specific TCR beta clonotypes dominating the ex vivo response.

MiXCR was run by TCRdb on the reads, yielding one entry per CDR3 protein. The table shows just under 550,000 distinct CDR3 sequences, with around 27% occurring only once. This clonotype showed up many times. Its cognate antigen is unknown. Sequencing used PBMCs. V is TRBV7-2 and J is TRBJ2-4; perhaps D is TRBD1 or TRBD2 (5 bases each). This clonotype originated in a human donor in good health (CMV status not recorded). Some clones in this sample may be carry-over from other donors' samples. The CDR3: CASSLGTAKNIQYF. CDR3 sequence (DNA): TGTGCCAGCAGCTTGGGGACAGCCAAAAACATTCAGTACTTC.